A selection of T cell receptor beta chains follows, all from one sample in a study of regulatory T cells in long-lasting Graves disease. TCRdb reprocessed the multiplex PCR reads via MiXCR and lists one record per CDR3 protein. The data show 200,000 to 250,000 distinct CDR3 sequences, around a fifth seen once. This same sample was also taken into another study, of T cells in Graves' hyperthyroidism and ophthalmopathy.

The sequencing here drew on peripheral blood mononuclear cells (PBMCs), taken at new diagnosis, from a patient treated with antithyroid drugs. These receptors came from a woman under 40 with Graves disease. Both conserved end residues are part of each CDR3. The D gene is left open where the match is weak. The size field is filled for only some rows; it gives once, few, many or a size class.

clone size: many
J gene: TRBJ1-5
V gene: TRBV30
CDR3 length: 14
D gene: NA
CDR3 protein: CAWSRLNQDQPQHF
CDR3 DNA: TGTGCCTGGAGCCGACTCAATCAGGATCAGCCCCAGCATTTT

clone size: many
J gene: TRBJ1-5
V gene: TRBV29-1
CDR3 length: 15
D gene: NA
CDR3 protein: CSVSLGGVSNQPQHF
CDR3 DNA: TGCAGCGTTTCCTTGGGAGGGGTTAGCAATCAGCCCCAGCATTTT

clone size: many
J gene: TRBJ2-7
V gene: TRBV11-1
CDR3 length: 15
D gene: TRBD2
CDR3 protein: CASSLGGGRSYEQYF
CDR3 DNA: TGTGCCAGCAGCTTAGGCGGGGGGCGCTCCTACGAGCAGTACTTC

clone size: NA
J gene: TRBJ2-7
V gene: TRBV27
CDR3 length: 16
D gene: TRBD2
CDR3 protein: CASSSPRLAGGYEQYF
CDR3 DNA: TGTGCCAGCAGTTCCCCCAGACTAGCGGGAGGCTACGAGCAGTACTTC

clone size: many
J gene: TRBJ2-2
V gene: TRBV28
CDR3 length: 16
D gene: TRBD1
CDR3 protein: CASSDPRGSNTGELFF
CDR3 DNA: TGTGCCAGCAGCGACCCCAGGGGGTCCAACACCGGGGAGCTGTTTTTT

clone size: many
J gene: TRBJ1-4
V gene: TRBV28
CDR3 length: 15
D gene: NA
CDR3 protein: CASSAQGMGREKLFF
CDR3 DNA: TGTGCCAGCAGTGCCCAGGGCATGGGTAGGGAAAAACTGTTTTTT

clone size: many
J gene: TRBJ2-3
V gene: TRBV19
CDR3 length: 18
D gene: TRBD2
CDR3 protein: CASSMGIGTSPVGDTQYF
CDR3 DNA: TGTGCCAGTAGTATGGGAATTGGGACTAGCCCAGTGGGAGATACGCAGTATTTT

clone size: many
J gene: TRBJ2-5
V gene: TRBV6-2/TRBV6-3
CDR3 length: 16
D gene: TRBD2
CDR3 protein: CASSYPSGRLQETQYF
CDR3 DNA: TGTGCCAGCAGTTACCCCAGCGGGAGGCTTCAAGAGACCCAGTACTTC

clone size: NA
J gene: TRBJ2-7
V gene: TRBV28
CDR3 length: 16
D gene: TRBD2
CDR3 protein: CASSLYAGVVAYEQYF
CDR3 DNA: TGTGCCAGCAGTTTGTACGCGGGAGTAGTCGCCTACGAGCAGTACTTC

clone size: many
J gene: TRBJ1-6
V gene: TRBV20-1
CDR3 length: 13
D gene: TRBD1
CDR3 protein: CSAPGQGASPLHF
CDR3 DNA: TGCAGTGCCCCTGGACAGGGGGCCTCACCCCTCCACTTT

clone size: NA
J gene: TRBJ1-1
V gene: TRBV6-1
CDR3 length: 13
D gene: NA
CDR3 protein: CASRENQGSAAFF
CDR3 DNA: TGTGCCAGCAGGGAGAATCAGGGGTCGGCGGCTTTCTTT

clone size: many
J gene: TRBJ2-3
V gene: TRBV6-1
CDR3 length: 13
D gene: NA
CDR3 protein: CASSEWFPDTQYF
CDR3 DNA: TGTGCCAGCAGTGAATGGTTCCCAGATACGCAGTATTTT

clone size: many
J gene: TRBJ2-3
V gene: TRBV12-5
CDR3 length: 15
D gene: TRBD1
CDR3 protein: CASGLGDRDTDTQYF
CDR3 DNA: TGTGCTAGTGGTTTGGGGGACAGAGACACAGATACGCAGTATTTT

clone size: NA
J gene: TRBJ1-5
V gene: TRBV19
CDR3 length: 13
D gene: NA
CDR3 protein: CASSMRGYQPQHF
CDR3 DNA: TGTGCCAGTAGTATGAGGGGGTATCAGCCCCAGCATTTT

clone size: NA
J gene: TRBJ2-1
V gene: TRBV2
CDR3 length: 15
D gene: TRBD2
CDR3 protein: CASSGGLASYNEQFF
CDR3 DNA: TGTGCCAGCAGTGGGGGACTAGCGAGCTACAATGAGCAGTTCTTC

clone size: many
J gene: TRBJ1-1
V gene: TRBV20-1
CDR3 length: 15
D gene: TRBD1
CDR3 protein: CSARPDWDRGVEAFF
CDR3 DNA: TGCAGTGCTAGACCGGATTGGGACAGGGGGGTCGAAGCTTTCTTT

clone size: many
J gene: TRBJ2-7
V gene: TRBV19
CDR3 length: 13
D gene: NA
CDR3 protein: CASSIEISYEQYF
CDR3 DNA: TGTGCCAGTAGTATAGAGATTTCCTACGAGCAGTACTTC

clone size: many
J gene: TRBJ1-2
V gene: TRBV28
CDR3 length: 15
D gene: NA
CDR3 protein: CASSLGGIANYGYTF
CDR3 DNA: TGTGCCAGCAGTTTAGGAGGGATAGCTAACTATGGCTACACCTTC

clone size: many
J gene: TRBJ2-5
V gene: TRBV18
CDR3 length: 14
D gene: NA
CDR3 protein: CASSPQRPIETQYF
CDR3 DNA: TGTGCCAGCTCACCACAGCGCCCTATAGAGACCCAGTACTTC

clone size: many
J gene: TRBJ2-7
V gene: TRBV24-1
CDR3 length: 12
D gene: NA
CDR3 protein: CATRTGLYEQYF
CDR3 DNA: TGTGCCACCAGGACGGGGCTCTACGAGCAGTACTTC

clone size: many
J gene: TRBJ2-3
V gene: TRBV9
CDR3 length: 17
D gene: TRBD2
CDR3 protein: CASSLRPGLVETDTQYF
CDR3 DNA: TGTGCCAGCAGCCTCAGACCGGGACTAGTAGAGACAGATACGCAGTATTTT

clone size: NA
J gene: TRBJ2-1
V gene: TRBV4-2
CDR3 length: 15
D gene: TRBD2
CDR3 protein: CASSRTSGGAGEQFF
CDR3 DNA: TGTGCCAGCAGCCGGACTAGCGGGGGGGCCGGTGAGCAGTTCTTC

clone size: many
J gene: TRBJ2-7
V gene: TRBV11-2
CDR3 length: 14
D gene: NA
CDR3 protein: CASSVFRDSYEQYF
CDR3 DNA: TGTGCCAGCAGCGTGTTCAGGGACTCCTACGAGCAGTACTTC

clone size: many
J gene: TRBJ2-7
V gene: TRBV11-2
CDR3 length: 14
D gene: TRBD1
CDR3 protein: CASSLGTGRYEQYF
CDR3 DNA: TGTGCCAGCAGCTTAGGGACAGGTCGCTACGAGCAGTACTTC

clone size: many
J gene: TRBJ1-2
V gene: TRBV10-3
CDR3 length: 12
D gene: NA
CDR3 protein: CAISDRNYGYTF
CDR3 DNA: TGTGCCATCAGTGACAGAAATTATGGCTACACCTTC

clone size: few
J gene: TRBJ2-5
V gene: TRBV20-1
CDR3 length: 15
D gene: NA
CDR3 protein: CSARPRGHRQETQYF
CDR3 DNA: TGCAGTGCTAGACCCCGTGGGCACCGCCAAGAGACCCAGTACTTC

clone size: many
J gene: TRBJ2-7
V gene: TRBV11-1
CDR3 length: 15
D gene: NA
CDR3 protein: CASSLEGGQGNEQYF
CDR3 DNA: TGTGCCAGCAGCTTAGAAGGGGGGCAGGGTAACGAGCAGTACTTC

clone size: NA
J gene: TRBJ2-1
V gene: TRBV10-2
CDR3 length: 16
D gene: TRBD2
CDR3 protein: CASRGTTSGGPAEQFF
CDR3 DNA: TGCGCCAGCAGGGGGACCACTAGCGGGGGCCCCGCGGAGCAGTTCTTC

clone size: many
J gene: TRBJ1-1
V gene: TRBV5-1
CDR3 length: 17
D gene: TRBD1
CDR3 protein: CASSLSGQGLMNTEAFF
CDR3 DNA: TGCGCCAGCAGCTTGTCGGGACAGGGCCTAATGAACACTGAAGCTTTCTTT

clone size: many
J gene: TRBJ2-5
V gene: TRBV30
CDR3 length: 12
D gene: NA
CDR3 protein: CAWSATDETQYF
CDR3 DNA: TGTGCCTGGAGTGCTACCGACGAGACCCAGTACTTC

clone size: once
J gene: TRBJ1-5
V gene: TRBV3-2
CDR3 length: 15
D gene: NA
CDR3 protein: CASSQAGRTHQPQHF
CDR3 DNA: TGTGCCAGCAGCCAAGCCGGGCGCACCCATCAGCCCCAGCATTTT

clone size: many
J gene: TRBJ2-1
V gene: TRBV15
CDR3 length: 16
D gene: NA
CDR3 protein: CATSRGGLSSYNEQFF
CDR3 DNA: TGTGCCACCAGCAGAGGGGGCCTGAGCTCCTACAATGAGCAGTTCTTC

clone size: NA
J gene: TRBJ2-1
V gene: TRBV4-1
CDR3 length: 17
D gene: TRBD2
CDR3 protein: CASSQYDLAGGLNEQFF
CDR3 DNA: TGCGCCAGCAGCCAATATGACCTAGCGGGGGGGCTAAATGAGCAGTTCTTC

clone size: few
J gene: TRBJ2-1
V gene: TRBV7-9
CDR3 length: 12
D gene: NA
CDR3 protein: CASILEYNEQFF
CDR3 DNA: TGTGCCAGCATTCTTGAATACAATGAGCAGTTCTTC

clone size: NA
J gene: TRBJ2-7
V gene: TRBV4-1
CDR3 length: 15
D gene: TRBD1
CDR3 protein: CASSQETRTGYEQYF
CDR3 DNA: TGCGCCAGCAGCCAAGAAACAAGGACAGGCTACGAGCAGTACTTC

clone size: many
J gene: TRBJ2-5
V gene: TRBV2
CDR3 length: 14
D gene: NA
CDR3 protein: CASSASTDRATQYF
CDR3 DNA: TGTGCCAGCAGCGCCAGCACTGATAGGGCGACCCAGTACTTC

clone size: once
J gene: TRBJ2-1
V gene: TRBV12-3/TRBV12-4
CDR3 length: 17
D gene: NA
CDR3 protein: CASSPLPGTSVYNEQFF
CDR3 DNA: TGTGCCAGCAGTCCCCTTCCGGGTACCTCGGTCTACAATGAGCAGTTCTTC

clone size: many
J gene: TRBJ2-7
V gene: TRBV28
CDR3 length: 15
D gene: NA
CDR3 protein: CASSLSVTGTYEQYF
CDR3 DNA: TGTGCCAGCAGTTTAAGTGTGACCGGTACCTACGAGCAGTACTTC

clone size: many
J gene: TRBJ2-7
V gene: TRBV2
CDR3 length: 13
D gene: NA
CDR3 protein: CASGGLGFHEQYF
CDR3 DNA: TGTGCCAGTGGCGGACTGGGGTTCCACGAGCAGTACTTC

clone size: many
J gene: TRBJ2-3
V gene: TRBV6-2/TRBV6-3
CDR3 length: 15
D gene: NA
CDR3 protein: CASRTQISLTDTQYF
CDR3 DNA: TGTGCCAGCAGGACCCAGATTTCCCTCACAGATACGCAGTATTTT

clone size: many
J gene: TRBJ2-7
V gene: TRBV19
CDR3 length: 15
D gene: TRBD2
CDR3 protein: CASSGWLAGGYEQYF
CDR3 DNA: TGTGCCAGTAGCGGTTGGCTAGCGGGCGGCTACGAGCAGTACTTC